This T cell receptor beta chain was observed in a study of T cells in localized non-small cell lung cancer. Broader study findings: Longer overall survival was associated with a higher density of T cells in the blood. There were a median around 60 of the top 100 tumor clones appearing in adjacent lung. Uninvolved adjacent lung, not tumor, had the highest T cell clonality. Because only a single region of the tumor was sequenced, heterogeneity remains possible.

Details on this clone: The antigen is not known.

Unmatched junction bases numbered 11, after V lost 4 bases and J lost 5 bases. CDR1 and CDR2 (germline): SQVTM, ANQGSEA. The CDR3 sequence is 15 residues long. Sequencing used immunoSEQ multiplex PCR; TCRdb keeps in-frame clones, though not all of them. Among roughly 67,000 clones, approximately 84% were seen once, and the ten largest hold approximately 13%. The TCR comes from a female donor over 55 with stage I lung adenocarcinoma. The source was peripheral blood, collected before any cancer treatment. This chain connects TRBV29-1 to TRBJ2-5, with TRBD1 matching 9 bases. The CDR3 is CSVVRDRALKETQYF. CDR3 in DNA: TGCAGCGTTGTCCGGGACAGGGCTTTGAAGGAGACCCAGTACTTC.